Given below is one T cell receptor beta chain in context. Antigen specificity is unknown. This entry comes from a study of blood T cells in healthy people across ages. General observations from the study: It was held that the diversity estimates obtained from one million T cells were underestimates.

Peripheral blood from each donor was collected in a volume of approximately 10 milliliters. Per the germline V gene, CDR1 is DFQATT and CDR2 is SNEGSKA (reference sequence). The CDR3 is made up of 15 amino acids. It was with a sample-barcoded 5' primer and a J-beta primer mix that a second PCR of about 7 to 12 cycles was run. A tag from a template-switch adaptor with 12 random nucleotides marked each cDNA molecule. TCRdb independently ran MiXCR on the 5' RACE reads; one entry per CDR3 protein. Among 950,000 to 1,200,000 distinct CDR3 sequences listed, approximately 38% were seen once. Source material: blood. The chain recombines TRBV20-1 with TRBJ2-1, with D maybe TRBD1 (6 bases). The DNA end is a closer match to TRBJ2-7, so the J assignment may be wrong. The source of this sequence is a man between 18 and 29 years old in good health. Written as DNA, the CDR3 is TGCAGTGCTAGACCCCAGGGGTCCCCCTACAATGAGCAGTACTTC. Amino acids: CSARPQGSPYNEQYF.